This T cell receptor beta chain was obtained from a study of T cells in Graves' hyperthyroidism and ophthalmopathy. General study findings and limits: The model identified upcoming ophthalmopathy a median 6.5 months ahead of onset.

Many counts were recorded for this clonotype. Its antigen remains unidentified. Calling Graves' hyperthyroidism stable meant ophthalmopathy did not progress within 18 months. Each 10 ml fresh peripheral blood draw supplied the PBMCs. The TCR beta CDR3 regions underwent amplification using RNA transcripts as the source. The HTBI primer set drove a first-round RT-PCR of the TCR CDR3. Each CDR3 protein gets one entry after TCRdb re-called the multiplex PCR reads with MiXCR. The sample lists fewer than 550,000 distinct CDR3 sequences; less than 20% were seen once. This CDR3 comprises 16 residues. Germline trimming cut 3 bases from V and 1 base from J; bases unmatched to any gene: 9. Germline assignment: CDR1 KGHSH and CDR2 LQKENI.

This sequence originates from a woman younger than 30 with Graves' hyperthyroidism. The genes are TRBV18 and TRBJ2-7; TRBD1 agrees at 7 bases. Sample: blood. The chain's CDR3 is CASSPRDRVLSYEQYF. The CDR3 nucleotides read TGTGCCAGCTCACCTCGCGACAGGGTTTTATCCTACGAGCAGTACTTC.